These T cell receptor beta chains were read from a single sample in a study of T cell responses to AZD1222 COVID-19 vaccine. This table comes from immunoSEQ multiplex PCR, and its TCRdb copy is limited to in-frame clones, with some not included. The sample shows some 140,000 clones, roughly 90% of them seen only once. This material consisted of peripheral blood, taken on day 0 of AZD1222 vaccination. The origin of the receptors is an adult in good health. Both conserved end residues are part of each CDR3. Fields, in order: D gene, J gene, clone size, V gene, CDR3 protein, CDR3 DNA. A D gene is named only where the DNA matches it firmly. Clone size, where shown, is once, few, many, or a class for clones that have expanded.

>.|TRBJ1-1|once|TRBV7-8
CASSLWLNMNTEAFF
TGTGCCAGCAGCTTATGGCTCAACATGAACACTGAAGCTTTCTTT
>.|TRBJ1-5|.|TRBV19
CASTRRGQPQHF
TGTGCCAGTACTAGGAGGGGGCAGCCCCAGCATTTT
>TRBD1|TRBJ1-1|.|TRBV19
CASSNLGQGTEAFF
TGTGCCAGTAGTAATTTGGGACAGGGTACTGAAGCTTTCTTT
>.|TRBJ2-4|.|TRBV21-1
CASSDEGTSGRAGGENIQYF
TGTGCCAGCAGCGATGAGGGGACTAGCGGGAGGGCCGGGGGCGAAAACATTCAGTACTTC
>TRBD1|TRBJ1-6|.|TRBV28
CASRAGTVNSPLHF
TGTGCCAGCAGAGCCGGGACAGTTAATTCACCCCTCCACTTT
>.|TRBJ2-3|once|TRBV19
CASSPRGSGGATADTQYF
TGTGCCAGTAGTCCCCGGGGAAGTGGGGGGGCCACCGCAGATACGCAGTATTTT
>TRBD1|TRBJ1-3|.|TRBV24-1
CATSDIRDRGSGNTIYF
TGTGCCACCAGTGATATCCGGGACAGGGGGTCTGGAAACACCATATATTTT
>.|TRBJ1-5|few|TRBV24-1
CATSERSDSNQPQHF
TGTGCCACCAGTGAACGGAGCGATAGCAATCAGCCCCAGCATTTT
>.|TRBJ1-5|.|TRBV19
CASTRQGNQPQHF
TGTGCCAGTACCAGACAGGGCAATCAGCCCCAGCATTTT
>TRBD1|TRBJ1-1|.|TRBV13
CASSFVRGEAFF
TGTGCCAGCAGCTTTGTCAGGGGGGAAGCTTTCTTT
>.|TRBJ1-2|.|TRBV28
CASSQTNPASSLLQGYSYGYTF
TGTGCCAGCAGTCAGACCAACCCGGCCAGCAGTTTACTCCAGGGTTATAGCTATGGCTACACCTTC
>.|TRBJ2-7|.|TRBV27
CASSRQGSYEQYF
TGTGCCAGCAGTCGTCAGGGGTCCTACGAGCAGTACTTC
>.|TRBJ2-7|.|TRBV5-5
CASSHTTSGVHEQYF
TGTGCCAGCAGCCATACAACATCTGGGGTCCATGAGCAGTACTTC
>.|TRBJ2-7|.|TRBV7-2
CASSFGGGLYEQYF
TGTGCCAGCAGCTTTGGGGGGGGCTTATACGAGCAGTACTTC
>TRBD2|TRBJ2-3|.|TRBV19
CASSIGGGAGYTQYF
TGTGCCAGTAGTATTGGCGGGGGGGCGGGATATACGCAGTATTTT
>.|TRBJ2-5|once|TRBV18
CASSPRPEETQYF
TGTGCCAGCTCACCACGTCCCGAGGAGACCCAGTACTTC
>.|TRBJ1-2|.|TRBV5-1
CASSFGRTEYGYTF
TGCGCCAGCAGCTTCGGACGGACAGAGTATGGCTACACCTTC
>TRBD2|TRBJ2-5|.|TRBV19
CASRVAGGETQYF
TGTGCCAGTAGAGTAGCGGGAGGAGAGACCCAGTACTTC
>.|TRBJ1-1|.|TRBV28
CASSLLWGSTEAFF
TGTGCCAGCAGTTTACTCTGGGGTTCCACTGAAGCTTTCTTT
>TRBD1|TRBJ1-1|once|TRBV4-1
CASSQGQGLTEAFF
TGCGCCAGCAGCCAAGGACAGGGACTCACTGAAGCTTTCTTT
>.|TRBJ1-2|.|TRBV24-1
CATRGRTYGYTF
TGTGCCACCAGGGGAAGGACCTATGGCTACACCTTC
>.|TRBJ2-3|.|TRBV9
CASSEGQGADTQYF
TGTGCCAGCAGCGAGGGACAAGGAGCAGATACGCAGTATTTT
>.|TRBJ1-3|.|TRBV6-5
CASSYSGGVGGNTIYF
TGTGCCAGCAGTTACTCGGGAGGGGTCGGTGGAAACACCATATATTTT
>.|TRBJ2-1|.|TRBV20-1
CSASQGTYNEQFF
TGCAGTGCTAGTCAGGGAACTTACAATGAGCAGTTCTTC
>.|TRBJ1-2|.|TRBV6-1
CASSEAIGGNYGYTF
TGTGCCAGCAGTGAAGCGATTGGGGGCAACTATGGCTACACCTTC
>.|TRBJ2-2|.|TRBV7-2
CASSPKNTGELFF
TGTGCCAGCAGCCCTAAGAACACCGGGGAGCTGTTTTTT
>.|TRBJ1-4|once|TRBV30
CAWSRQEKLFF
TGTGCCTGGAGTAGGCAGGAAAAACTGTTTTTT
>.|TRBJ2-1|.|TRBV9
CASSVRASDNEQFF
TGTGCCAGCAGCGTGAGGGCGTCTGACAATGAGCAGTTCTTC
>.|TRBJ1-1|.|TRBV6-5
CASAGNSEAFF
TGTGCCAGCGCGGGGAACTCTGAAGCTTTCTTT
>TRBD1|TRBJ1-2|.|TRBV23-1
CASSLTGAPIYGYTF
TGCGCCAGCAGTCTTACAGGGGCGCCTATCTATGGCTACACCTTC
>.|TRBJ1-5|.|TRBV7-9
CASSFTGGGNQPQHF
TGTGCCAGCAGCTTTACCGGGGGTGGCAATCAGCCCCAGCATTTT
>.|TRBJ1-1|.|TRBV9
CASSLGQDTEAFF
TGTGCCAGCAGCCTCGGGCAGGACACTGAAGCTTTCTTT